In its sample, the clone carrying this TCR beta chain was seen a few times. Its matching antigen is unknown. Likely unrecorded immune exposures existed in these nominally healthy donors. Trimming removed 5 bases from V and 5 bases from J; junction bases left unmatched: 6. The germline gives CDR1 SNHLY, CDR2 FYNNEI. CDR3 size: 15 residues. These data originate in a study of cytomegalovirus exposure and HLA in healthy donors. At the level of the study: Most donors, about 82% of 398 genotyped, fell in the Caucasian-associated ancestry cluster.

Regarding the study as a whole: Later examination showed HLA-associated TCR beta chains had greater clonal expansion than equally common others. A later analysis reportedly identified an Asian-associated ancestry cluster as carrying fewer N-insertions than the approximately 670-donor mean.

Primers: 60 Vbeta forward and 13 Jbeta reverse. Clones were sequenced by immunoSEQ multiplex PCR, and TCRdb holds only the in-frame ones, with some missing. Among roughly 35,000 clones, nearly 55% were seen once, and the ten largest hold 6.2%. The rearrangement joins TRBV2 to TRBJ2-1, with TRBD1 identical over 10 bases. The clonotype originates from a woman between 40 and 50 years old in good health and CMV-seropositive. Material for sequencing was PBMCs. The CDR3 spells CASSLRQGANNEQFF. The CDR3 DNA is TGTGCCAGCAGTCTGCGACAGGGGGCGAACAATGAGCAGTTCTTC.